This TCR beta chain was captured by sequencing in a study of T cells in narcolepsy. Method: immunoSEQ multiplex PCR; TCRdb's copy keeps in-frame clones and lacks some. The sample lists some 33,000 clones, about nine tenths seen once, with around 1.2% in the top ten. V shed 7 bases and J shed 2 bases, with 14 bases lying between them. Germline values: CDR1 SNHLY, CDR2 FYNNEI. The CDR3 extends over 14 amino acids. The receptor was derived from a human donor with narcolepsy. The specimen was CD45RA- memory CD4+ T cells from PBMCs. The J gene is TRBJ2-5, the V gene TRBV2; D is possibly TRBD1 (6 bases). DNA of the CDR3: TGTGCCAGCATCCGGGACATTGGACAAGAGACCCAGTACTTC. It translates to CASIRDIGQETQYF.